Presented here are 5 T cell receptor beta chains from one specimen sequenced in a study of technical replicates of blood from a handful of donors. Profiled with immunoSEQ multiplex PCR; TCRdb holds only in-frame clones, not every one. The table shows around 65,000 clones, with approximately 83% occurring only once. The sample consisted of PBMCs. The origin of the receptors is a human donor in good health. Some clones in this sample may be carry-over from other donors' samples.

This rearrangement joins TRBV29-1 to TRBJ2-1; a possible D gene is TRBD1 (6 bases). V lost 4 bases and J lost 0, with 19 bases in between. The CDR3 runs 17 residues. CDR1 and CDR2 (germline): SQVTM, ANQGSEA. CDR3 sequence reads: CSVVGQQNGSSYNEQFF. For the CDR3, the DNA is TGCAGCGTTGTGGGACAACAAAACGGCAGCTCCTACAATGAGCAGTTCTTC.

This clone is a singleton in its sample. The chain couples TRBV18 to TRBJ2-2; D perhaps matches TRBD1 (6 bases). V was cut by 3 bases and J by 1 base, with 12 bases left in between. CDR1 and CDR2 (germline): KGHSH, LQKENI. The CDR3 consists of 16 residues. In DNA, the CDR3 is TGTGCCAGCTCACCGTATTCGGACAGGAACACCGGGGAGCTGTTTTTT. Its protein is CASSPYSDRNTGELFF.

The rearrangement joins TRBV2 to TRBJ2-3; no definite D call. The CDR3 loop spans 14 amino acids. Germline V gene lookup returns CDR1 SNHLY and CDR2 FYNNEI. Trimming removed 4 bases from V and 4 bases from J, with 12 bases in between. The CDR3 loop reads CASSVPYTADTQYF. The DNA for the CDR3 is TGTGCCAGCAGTGTCCCCTACACAGCAGATACGCAGTATTTT. The whole variable domain, remainder taken from reference TRBV2 and TRBJ2-3, is EPEVTQTPSHQVTQMGQEVILRCVPISNHLYFYWYRQILGQKVEFLVSFYNNEISEKSEIFDDQFSVERPDGSNFTLKIRSTKLEDSAMYFCASSVPYTADTQYFGPGTRLTVL.

J is TRBJ2-2 and V is TRBV5-1, with 9 bases identical to TRBD2. The V gene end was trimmed by 0 bases and the J gene end by 5 bases; junction bases not matched to a gene: 2. The CDR3 covers 15 residues. The germline V gene has CDR1 SGHRS and CDR2 YFSETQ. The CDR3 region is CASSLGLAVTGELFF. The CDR3, as DNA: TGCGCCAGCAGCTTGGGACTAGCGGTTACCGGGGAGCTGTTTTTT.

This chain connects TRBV7-3 to TRBJ2-6; D gene unclear. The length of the CDR3 is 17 residues. Germline CDR1 and CDR2: SGHTA and FQGTGA. Trimming pared 1 base from V and 4 bases from J, leaving 14 bases between. In DNA form, the CDR3 reads TGTGCCAGCAGCTTAAATGGAAGACCTAGGGGGGCCAACGTCCTGACTTTC. Translated, it gives CASSLNGRPRGANVLTF.